The 25 T cell receptor beta chains listed next were all sequenced from one sample in a study of response to subunit inactivated influenza vaccine listed by TCRdb under 2018. Library method: RT-PCR. Sequencing was performed on an Illumina HiSeq 2500. Through fastp at Q25 and MiXCR, TCRdb rebuilt clones from the public reads, retaining in-frame beta chains. Merged by CDR3 protein, the rows form single entries marked with the most common genes and DNA. Recorded for this sample are approximately 680,000 distinct CDR3 sequences; about a sixth of them occurred a single time. The leading ten clones occupy 11% of the sample. Sequencing was performed on PBMCs from blood, taken roughly 12 days after vaccination. The receptors derive from a man aged 50 to 60 who received an inactivated influenza vaccine. Donor details come from another sample of the same person, matched by shared clones.

The chain combines TRBV24-1 with TRBJ2-4, with 8 bases lining up with TRBD1. The CDR3 sequence is 12 residues long. Germline V CDR1 and CDR2: KGHDR, SFDVKD. Losses at the gene ends were 9 bases for V and 9 bases for J; bases not matched to a gene: 6. CDR3 nucleotides: TGTGCCACCTCCGACAGGGGCAGCATTCAGTACTTC. Translating gives CATSDRGSIQYF.

The J gene is TRBJ2-7, the V gene TRBV4-3; the match to TRBD2 covers 7 bases. Germline V gene data show CDR1 as LGHNA and CDR2 as YSLEER. The length of the CDR3 is 14 residues. Unmatched junction bases numbered 2, after V lost 0 bases and J lost 3 bases. Here the CDR3 DNA reads TGCGCCAGCAGCCAAGACCAGCGGGGCTACGAGCAGTACTTC. Protein product: CASSQDQRGYEQYF.

The V call is TRBV25-1, the J call TRBJ2-5; 12 bases agree with TRBD2. Germline loops: CDR1 MGHDK, CDR2 SYGVNS. The ends lost 1 base at V and 2 bases at J; junction bases unmatched: 14. The CDR3 is made up of 20 amino acids. In DNA, the CDR3 is TGTGCCAGCAGTGAATTCCCCCTTCTAGCGGGGGGGAACGGGCAAGAGACCCAGTACTTC. Translated: CASSEFPLLAGGNGQETQYF.

This clonotype was counted a few times. The V gene is TRBV6-1, the J gene TRBJ1-1; 8 nucleotides match TRBD1. Germline V CDR1 and CDR2: MNHNS, SASEGT. Germline trimming cut 5 bases from V and 6 bases from J; bases unmatched to any gene: 8. The CDR3 consists of 14 residues. The CDR3 protein is CASSPGGKGAEAFF. The CDR3 region has the DNA TGTGCCAGCAGTCCAGGGGGCAAGGGGGCTGAAGCTTTCTTT.

V is TRBV30 and J is TRBJ1-1; the D is unclear. Trimming left V 7 bases short and J 1 base short, with 10 bases between. The germline CDR1 and CDR2 sequences are GTSNPN and SVGIG (reference sequence). There are 12 residues in the CDR3. The CDR3 coding sequence is TGTGCCTTGGGCCGAGGGAACACTGAAGCTTTCTTT. Translating gives CALGRGNTEAFF.

This chain joins TRBV5-1 and TRBJ2-5, with D perhaps TRBD2 (6 bases). Germline V CDR1 and CDR2: SGHRS, YFSETQ. V was clipped by 3 bases and J by 5 bases, with 17 bases between them. This CDR3 comprises 15 residues. DNA of the CDR3: TGCGCCAGCAGCTCTTTCCGACTAGAAATGGAGACCCAGTACTTC. It specifies CASSSFRLEMETQYF.

At least ten counts were recorded for this clonotype. The J gene is TRBJ1-2, the V gene TRBV25-1; D remains unclear. CDR1 is MGHDK, CDR2 SYGVNS, per germline. V was pared by 3 bases and J by 4 bases, with 3 bases between. The CDR3 contains 11 residues. CDR3 bases: TGTGCCAGCAGTGACCTCTATGGCTACACCTTC. It encodes CASSDLYGYTF.

This clonotype has at least ten counts. This chain joins TRBV6-2 or TRBV6-3 and TRBJ2-3, with 7 bases aligning to TRBD1. The CDR3 runs to 14 residues. Germline CDR1 reads MNHEY; CDR2 reads SVGEGT. Trimming at V came to 4 bases and at J to 6 bases, leaving 7 bases not matched to a gene. Written as DNA, the CDR3 is TGTGCCAGCAGTTCGCTGACAGGGTTTGATACGCAGTATTTT. Translation gives CASSSLTGFDTQYF.

This clonotype has just a few counts. V gene TRBV7-2 combines with J gene TRBJ2-3; a weak D match, TRBD2 (5 bases). The V end lost 4 bases, the J end lost 6 bases, and 23 bases lay between the germline ends. The CDR3 length is 17 residues. The V gene's germline CDR1 is SGHTA and CDR2 FQGNSA. CDR3 region: CASSSPRGLPRSDTQYF. In nucleotides, the CDR3 is TGTGCCAGCAGCTCCCCTCGCGGACTCCCAAGGTCCGATACGCAGTATTTT.

The V and J genes are TRBV3-1 and TRBJ2-2; D is possibly TRBD2 (5 bases). Germline assignment: CDR1 LGHDT and CDR2 YNNKEL (reference sequence). The CDR3 length is 16 residues. Trimming left V 1 base short and J 3 bases short, with 12 bases between. DNA for the CDR3: TGTGCCAGCAGCCAAGCTCCCGGACTTGACACCGGGGAGCTGTTTTTT. This encodes CASSQAPGLDTGELFF.

This clonotype was detected ten times or more. V and J are TRBV7-2 and TRBJ2-5, with 10 bases that match TRBD1. Losses at the gene ends were 2 bases for V and 4 bases for J; bases not matched to a gene: 4. The germline CDR1 and CDR2 sequences are SGHTA and FQGNSA. This CDR3 contains 15 residues. The CDR3 loop reads CASSLRWDRGETQYF. CDR3 nucleotides: TGTGCCAGCAGCTTACGATGGGACAGGGGAGAGACCCAGTACTTC.

This chain links TRBV20-1 with TRBJ2-7, with D possibly TRBD1 on 6 matching bases. CDR1 DFQATT and CDR2 SNEGSKA come from the germline V gene (reference sequence). CDR3 length: 15 amino acids. Trimming stripped 0 bases from V and 0 bases from J, with 12 bases between. The CDR3: CSARDHSDSSYEQYF. The CDR3 DNA sequence: TGCAGTGCTAGAGATCATTCGGACAGCTCCTACGAGCAGTACTTC.

This chain links TRBV6-4 with TRBJ2-5; tentatively, D is TRBD1 or TRBD2 (5 bases each). The CDR3 has 16 amino acids. V dropped 2 bases and J dropped 5 bases, with 18 bases sitting between them. Germline-derived CDR1 and CDR2 are MRHNA and SNTAGT. The CDR3 DNA follows: TGTGCCAGCAGTGACGTCGGACACCTATGGGGGGAGACCCAGTACTTC. This codes for CASSDVGHLWGETQYF.

This clonotype was found a few times. The gene calls are TRBV6-1 and TRBJ1-2, with a tentative D call TRBD1 (6 bases). This CDR3 comprises 15 residues. Germline CDR1 and CDR2: MNHNS and SASEGT. V lost 8 bases and J lost 4, with 20 bases in between. CDR3: CASALIGGPAYGYTF. DNA of the CDR3: TGTGCCAGCGCTCTGATAGGGGGGCCCGCCTATGGCTACACCTTC.

On this clonotype itself: A read error may be the cause here, since a much bigger clone is one base away. V gene TRBV11-2 combines with J gene TRBJ2-1, with D tentatively TRBD2 (6 bases). Trimming removed 1 base from V and 4 bases from J, with 14 bases in between. The CDR3 consists of 16 residues. The V gene's germline CDR1 is SGHAT and CDR2 FQNNGV. The CDR3 protein is CASSLGAGSVYNEQFF. The CDR3 DNA sequence: TGTGCCAGCAGCTTAGGGGCGGGATCGGTTTACAATGAGCAGTTCTTC.

This clonotype was found a few times. The chain combines TRBV6-1 with TRBJ2-4; 11 nucleotides line up with TRBD2. CDR3 length: 16 amino acids. Unmatched junction bases numbered 8, after V lost 2 bases and J lost 8 bases. The germline CDR1 and CDR2 sequences are MNHNS and SASEGT. This CDR3 reads CASSESGTSGGDIQYF. The CDR3 nucleotides are TGTGCCAGCAGTGAATCCGGCACTAGCGGGGGTGACATTCAGTACTTC.

Here the CDR3 reads CASSEAGVYGYTF. The CDR3 bases are TGTGCCAGCAGTGAAGCAGGGGTCTATGGCTACACCTTC. The chain couples TRBV6-1 to TRBJ1-2; tentative D call: TRBD1 (5 bases). V shed 0 bases and J shed 4 bases, with 6 bases lying between them. This CDR3 has 13 amino acids. The germline V gene has CDR1 MNHNS and CDR2 SASEGT.

The chain joins TRBV28 to TRBJ2-2; D may be TRBD1 (6 bases). Germline V lookup: CDR1 MDHEN, CDR2 SYDVKM. Trimming cost V 5 bases and J 4 bases, with 23 bases left between them. CDR3 size: 18 residues. CDR3 nucleotide sequence: TGTGCCAGCAGTCTACGGGGAGCAGGGGCCTTTTTCACCGGGGAGCTGTTTTTT. It yields the protein CASSLRGAGAFFTGELFF.

This chain links TRBV5-1 with TRBJ2-7; D perhaps matches TRBD1 (6 bases). The CDR3 sequence is 14 residues long. Germline loops: CDR1 SGHRS, CDR2 YFSETQ. V lost 0 bases, J lost 5 bases, and 12 bases lay in between. The CDR3 loop is CASSLGTANDEQYF. The CDR3 bases are TGCGCCAGCAGCTTGGGGACAGCGAATGACGAGCAGTACTTC.

V usage is TRBV20-1 and J usage is TRBJ2-2, with D uncertain. V dropped 4 bases and J dropped 0 bases, with 12 bases sitting between them. Germline values: CDR1 DFQATT, CDR2 SNEGSKA (reference sequence). The CDR3 is 15 residues long. The CDR3 reads CSAIGAFANTGELFF. DNA for the CDR3: TGCAGTGCTATAGGTGCCTTCGCGAACACCGGGGAGCTGTTTTTT.

A few counts support this clonotype. The chain links TRBV7-9 to TRBJ2-7, with D tentatively TRBD1 (6 bases). V was cut by 0 bases and J by 5 bases, with 14 bases left in between. This CDR3 has 15 residues. Germline V lookup: CDR1 SEHNR, CDR2 FQNEAQ (reference sequence). The CDR3 protein is CASSLAGNRDDEQYF. In DNA form, the CDR3 reads TGTGCCAGCAGCTTAGCGGGCAACAGGGATGACGAGCAGTACTTC.

This clonotype was found a few times. The genes are TRBV12-3 or TRBV12-4 and TRBJ1-2; no clear D. Trimming took off 4 bases at V and 4 bases at J, with 13 bases between the two ends. This CDR3 has 14 amino acids. The CDR3 protein is CASSSTVSSYGYTF. CDR3 coding DNA: TGTGCCAGCAGTTCGACCGTCAGTTCCTATGGCTACACCTTC.

This clonotype was found a few times. The chain uses TRBV12-3 or TRBV12-4 and TRBJ1-2; D may be TRBD1 (5 bases). This CDR3 contains 12 residues. The V end lost 6 bases, the J end lost 6 bases, and 11 bases lay between the germline ends. CDR3 sequence: CASRRGVDGYTF. CDR3 nucleotides: TGTGCCAGCAGAAGGGGTGTCGATGGCTACACCTTC.

This sequence joins TRBV5-1 and TRBJ2-7; the match to TRBD1 covers 7 bases. V trimming: 3 bases; J trimming: 1 base; junction bases outside the gene matches: 4. The CDR3 contains 14 residues. Per germline, CDR1 SGHRS and CDR2 YFSETQ. In DNA form, the CDR3 reads TGCGCCAGCAGCTCCGGGGACAGTTCCTACGAGCAGTACTTC. It translates to CASSSGDSSYEQYF.

This clonotype turned up a few times. V usage is TRBV28 and J usage is TRBJ2-5; D may be TRBD2 (6 bases). In germline, CDR1 is MDHEN, CDR2 SYDVKM. V was cut by 6 bases and J by 4 bases, with 12 bases left in between. CDR3 size: 13 residues. This CDR3 is CASRRDGLETQYF. CDR3 nucleotides: TGTGCCAGCAGGCGGGACGGGCTAGAGACCCAGTACTTC.